This TCR beta chain was identified in a study of CD8+CD57+ T cells in acquired aplastic anemia. Study details: Sorted CD4+ and CD8+ cell DNA averaged roughly 3.2 ug.

The template for TCR beta VDJ and CDR3 sequence profiling was genomic DNA. TCRdb recomputed calls from the reads with MiXCR, one row per CDR3 protein. The data contain 150,000 to 200,000 distinct CDR3 sequences, roughly 48% of them singletons. Selection for sequencing was limited to patients who had shown CD8+CD57+ cell expansion by flow cytometry. There were no patients without severe acquired aplastic anemia. For this clonotype: Being one base from a much bigger clone, this may be a read error.

CDR1 and CDR2 from the germline V gene are SGHAT and FQNNGV. This CDR3 spans 15 amino acids. The gene calls are TRBV11-2 and TRBJ2-1; TRBD2 agrees at 8 bases. Sample: sorted CD4+, CD8+, or CD8+CD57+ T cells (not recorded which) from PBMCs. The TCR comes from a human donor with aplastic anemia. The CDR3 spells CAGSLLRGAYNEQFF. CDR3 nucleotides: TGTGCCGGCAGCTTACTGCGGGGGGCATACAATGAGCAGTTCTTC.